This T cell receptor (beta chain) stems from a study of T cells after yellow fever vaccination. Overall study results and limits: Reappearance after the booster was observed for most primary-vaccination clones (96% CD4, about 90% CD8).

On this clonotype itself: No antigen is known for it.

J gave up 7 bases and V 5 bases, and 10 bases lay outside the gene matches. The CDR3 covers 13 residues. Germline V gives CDR1 DFQATT, CDR2 SNEGSKA (reference sequence). A process of 5'RACE template switching, which added a universal primer site and UMIs, was used to make TCR cDNA. TCRdb reprocessed the 5' RACE reads with MiXCR, giving one entry per CDR3 protein. Of under 400,000 distinct CDR3 sequences listed, 11% are singletons. The receptor comes from a man in his late teens or twenties who received the YFV17D yellow fever vaccine. Sample: PBMCs, taken on the day of the first yellow fever vaccination. V is TRBV20-1 and J is TRBJ1-2; 7 bases fit TRBD1. The CDR3 region has the DNA TGCAGTGCTCACCTGACAGGGATAGCTGGCTACACCTTC. It yields the protein CSAHLTGIAGYTF.